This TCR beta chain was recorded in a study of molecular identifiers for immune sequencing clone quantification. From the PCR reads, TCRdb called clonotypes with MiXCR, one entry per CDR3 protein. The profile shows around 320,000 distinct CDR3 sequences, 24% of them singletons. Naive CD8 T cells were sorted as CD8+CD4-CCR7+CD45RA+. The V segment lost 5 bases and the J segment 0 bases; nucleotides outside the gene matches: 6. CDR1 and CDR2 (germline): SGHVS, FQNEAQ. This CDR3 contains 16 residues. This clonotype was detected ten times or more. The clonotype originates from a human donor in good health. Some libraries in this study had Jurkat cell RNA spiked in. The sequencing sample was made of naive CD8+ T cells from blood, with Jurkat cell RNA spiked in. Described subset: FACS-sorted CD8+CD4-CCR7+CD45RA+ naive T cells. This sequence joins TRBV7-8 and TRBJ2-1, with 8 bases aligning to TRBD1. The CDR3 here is CASSVGQGVSYNEQFF. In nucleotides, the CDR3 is TGTGCCAGCAGCGTAGGACAGGGCGTCTCCTACAATGAGCAGTTCTTC.